Given below is one T cell receptor beta chain in context. Its antigen is currently unknown. The PCR ran on 60 Vbeta and 13 Jbeta primers. Assay used: immunoSEQ multiplex PCR; TCRdb lists only in-frame clones, some missing. There are about 140,000 clones in the sample; roughly three quarters occur only once, and 1.5% to 2% lies in the top ten. The data were taken from a study of cytomegalovirus exposure and HLA in healthy donors. Study information: Unique TCRs from HLA-typed donors, 85 million to 100 million of them, were held in an early data release.

Study results and caveats: Per a later analysis, approximately 16,000 TCR beta sequences showed association with HLA alleles at 0.05 false discovery rate. Later analysis associated a missense DCLRE1C variant with TCR beta V- and J-gene trimming. In vitro experiments confirmed that three CMV-associated chains were specific for CMV antigens.

This TCR derives from a woman younger than 45 in good health and CMV-seronegative. The sample taken for sequencing was PBMCs.

The chain's CDR3 is CASSSGPVMNTEAFF. In DNA form, the CDR3 reads TGTGCCAGCAGCAGCGGGCCGGTCATGAACACTGAAGCTTTCTTT. The V gene is TRBV27, the J gene TRBJ1-1; D gene ambiguous. The germline V and J ends were trimmed by 6 bases and 0 bases, with 14 bases remaining between them. Germline-derived CDR1 and CDR2 are MNHEY and SMNVEV (reference sequence). The CDR3 has 15 amino acids.